This T cell receptor (beta chain) is drawn from a study of T cell responses to AZD1222 COVID-19 vaccine. Study overall: Researchers grouped second doses given at about 4 or about 12 weeks into one pool. Whole-study findings and limits: There were vaccine-associated CD4 TCRs across spike, dominant at 160-218 and 743-854. Unmutated variant regions are reportedly targeted by nearly half of spike-specific TCRs. Two AZD1222 doses significantly raised spike-specific TCR breadth and depth over controls.

Clones were sequenced by immunoSEQ multiplex PCR, and TCRdb holds only the in-frame ones, with some missing. The sample includes fewer than 150,000 clones, 75% to 95% seen only once; the top ten take about 3.5%. V shed 4 bases and J 7 bases; nucleotides not matched to a gene: 8. The length of the CDR3 is 15 residues. CDR1 and CDR2 (germline): SGHTA, FQGTGA. A few counts support this clone. Its antigen is as yet unknown. This TCR derives from an adult in good health. The V call is TRBV7-3, the J call TRBJ2-1; 9 nucleotides line up with TRBD1. The specimen comprised peripheral blood, sampled on day 0 of AZD1222 vaccination. The CDR3 sequence: CASSYAGTGRNEQFF. The CDR3 nucleotides read TGTGCCAGCAGCTATGCCGGGACAGGGAGGAATGAGCAGTTCTTC.